This T cell receptor beta chain comes out of a study of T-cell memory formation after mild COVID-19 (dated by TCRdb to the early 2020s). Notes on the research overall: TCR sequence clusters from the two donors were largely donor specific. T-cell clones expanding and contracting after mild COVID-19 in a couple of donors were tracked by longitudinal TCRalpha and TCRbeta repertoire sequencing. Two young, previously healthy adult volunteers made up the cohort, one male and one female. General study outcomes and caveats: The study covered only a couple of mild cases, and larger cohorts including severe cases with pre-infection samples were considered necessary. Contracting CD4+ clones appeared mostly in the CM and EM memory subsets, whereas CD8+ clones were enriched in EMRA. Clones that contracted from day 15 to 85 showed balanced CD4/CD8 phenotypes, whereas a second wave of clones that expanded from day 15 to 37 leaned towards CD4+. The detection of some responding clones in pre-infection memory suggests that pre-existing cross-reactive memory T cells joined the SARS-CoV-2 response. The second-wave clones that peaked on day 37 were not confirmed to be SARS-CoV-2 specific.

The run used an Illumina NovaSeq 6000. TCRalpha and TCRbeta cDNA libraries were built by 5'RACE with constant-segment primers, adding sample barcodes and unique molecular identifiers. RNA was extracted from every sample with Trizol reagent. Library amplification was performed in two PCR steps, and a second sample barcode and Illumina TruSeq adapters were introduced in the second step. Libraries were sequenced on an Illumina NovaSeq with 2 x 150 bp paired-end reads. From the authors' description of their analysis: Demultiplexing of reads and collapsing into UMI-guided consensus sequences were performed with migec v1.2.7. With mixcr v2.1.11, UMI consensuses were aligned to TRA and TRB V and J templates and assembled into clonotypes. A clonotype was counted as expanded or contracted only when both edgeR and NoisET called the clonotype significant, with the noise models trained on biological replicates. For edgeR calls, the cutoffs were a false discovery rate-adjusted p below 0.01 and a log2 fold-change threshold of 1. PCA with hierarchical clustering of max-normalized trajectories of the 1000 most abundant clonotypes was used as exploratory dynamics analysis. Separately sequenced CD4+ and CD8+ repertoires were used to assign a CD4 or CD8 phenotype to each responding clone. Using fastp at Q25 and MiXCR, TCRdb reprocessed the public reads and kept productive beta chains. Identical CDR3 proteins give one entry, which carries the most common genes and DNA. The V and J calls reflect TCRdb's pipeline rather than the authors' work. This sample is represented by fewer than 700,000 distinct CDR3 sequences; about a sixth of them were singletons. The ten largest clones take up approximately 12% of the sample.

From the germline V gene (reference sequence), CDR1 is DFQATT and CDR2 is SNEGSKA. V trim: 6 bases; J trim: 14 bases; unmatched bases: 12. From the cysteine through the phenylalanine, the CDR3 covers 13 amino acids. The DNA shown is the 39-base CDR3, in frame from base 1. Ficoll-Paque density gradient centrifugation was the method used to isolate PBMCs. There are a few counts of this clonotype. Its antigen is unknown. Base-call qualities are not available, and no considerably larger clone is one nucleotide away. The chain employs TRBV20-1 and TRBJ2-1, and 11 bases in between align with TRBD2. This receptor was obtained from an adult woman who had mild COVID-19 (a few samples of this study predate the infection). The sample titles of this study are shuffled in the database, so cell type and time point are left out; the donor was told from shared clones. What was sequenced was PBMCs or a T cell subset sorted from them (not recorded which). The sequenced DNA: TGCAGTGCCCCGACTAGCGGGATCCGAGGAGAGTTCTTC. This encodes CSAPTSGIRGEFF.